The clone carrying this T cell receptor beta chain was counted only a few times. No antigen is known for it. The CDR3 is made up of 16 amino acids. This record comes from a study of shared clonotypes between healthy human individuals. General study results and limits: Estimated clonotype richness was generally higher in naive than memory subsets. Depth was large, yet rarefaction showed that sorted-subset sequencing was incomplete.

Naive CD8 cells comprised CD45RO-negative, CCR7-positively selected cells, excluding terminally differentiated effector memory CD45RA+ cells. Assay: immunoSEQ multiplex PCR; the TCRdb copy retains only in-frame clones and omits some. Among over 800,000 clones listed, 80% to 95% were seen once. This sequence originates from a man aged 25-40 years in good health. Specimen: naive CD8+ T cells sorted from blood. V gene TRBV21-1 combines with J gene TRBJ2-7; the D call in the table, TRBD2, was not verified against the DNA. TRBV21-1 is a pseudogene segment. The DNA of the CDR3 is TGTGCCAGCAGCAATGGGGTAGCGGGAGGAGAGGACGAGCAGTACTTC. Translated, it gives CASSNGVAGGEDEQYF.